This T cell receptor (beta chain) originates from a study of T-cell reconstitution after alpha-beta-depleted transplantation in children. This clonotype was counted only a few times. Researchers prepared the TCRbeta library using unique molecular identifiers, the study reports. TCRdb called the PCR reads again in MiXCR, with one record for every CDR3 protein. In the table there are 250,000 to 350,000 distinct CDR3 sequences, 9.9% of which are singletons. The germline CDR1 and CDR2 sequences are SGHTA and FQGNSA. V was shortened by 1 base and J by 7 bases, with 10 bases between the two germline ends. The CDR3 contains 14 residues.

This chain joins TRBV7-2 and TRBJ2-2, with D possibly being TRBD1 or TRBD2 (5 bases each). The material sequenced was PBMCs from the stem cell graft donor, taken from the stem cell graft. The sequence came from a human donor who donated a stem cell graft to a child with SCID. CDR3 protein: CASSLGGRGGELFF. The CDR3 nucleotides are TGTGCCAGCAGCTTAGGGGGCCGGGGCGGGGAGCTGTTTTTT.